The 22 T cell receptor beta chains below come from one sample, sequenced in a study of cytomegalovirus exposure and HLA in healthy donors. Primers included in the PCR were 60 Vbeta and 13 Jbeta primers. Repertoires were generated with immunoSEQ multiplex PCR, while TCRdb's copy carries only in-frame clones and drops some. The table records some 170,000 clones, about four fifths of them present only once. Sequencing was done on a sample of PBMCs. These receptors all come from a woman aged 18-29 years in good health and CMV-seropositive.

This chain uses TRBV9 with TRBJ2-1, with D possibly matching TRBD2 (6 bases). CDR1 and CDR2 from the germline V gene are SGDLS and YYNGEE. There are 15 residues in the CDR3. V shed 3 bases and J shed 7 bases, with 17 bases lying between them. The CDR3 nucleotides are TGTGCCAGCAGCGCCCCCGGGACTCAACGGAATGAGCAGTTCTTC. Its translation: CASSAPGTQRNEQFF.

The V and J genes are TRBV5-4 and TRBJ2-5; 10 bases are shared with TRBD1. Germline CDR1 SGHNT, CDR2 YYREEE (reference sequence). V lost 5 bases to trimming and J lost 5 bases; unmatched junction nucleotides: 9. CDR3 size: 15 residues. The CDR3 DNA is TGTGCCAGCAGTCTGGGGGGACAGGGGTGGGAGACCCAGTACTTC. It codes for CASSLGGQGWETQYF.

V gene TRBV27 combines with J gene TRBJ1-1, with D possibly matching TRBD1 (6 bases). Trimming stripped 2 bases from V and 4 bases from J, with 11 bases between. The CDR3 has 14 residues. CDR1 and CDR2 (germline): MNHEY, SMNVEV (reference sequence). The CDR3 loop is CASSLGGMGTEAFF. The CDR3 bases are TGTGCCAGCAGTTTAGGGGGCATGGGCACTGAAGCTTTCTTT.

This chain uses TRBV7-2 with TRBJ2-4; 7 nucleotides match TRBD2. Germline lookup yields CDR1 SGHTA and CDR2 FQGNSA. V was clipped by 5 bases and J by 13 bases; unmatched bases: 8. The CDR3 sequence is 12 residues long. DNA for the CDR3: TGTGCCAGCAGCGCGACTCCGGGGGGACAGTACTTC. Its protein product is CASSATPGGQYF.

V is TRBV7-3 and J is TRBJ2-1; 7 bases fit TRBD2. V trimming: 5 bases; J trimming: 2 bases; junction bases outside the gene matches: 12. In germline, CDR1 is SGHTA, CDR2 FQGTGA. This CDR3 is built from 17 residues. In DNA, the CDR3 is TGTGCCAGCAGCCTATGGGGCCCGGGGGGACCCTACAATGAGCAGTTCTTC. Residues: CASSLWGPGGPYNEQFF.

V usage is TRBV27 and J usage is TRBJ1-1; 7 positions agree with TRBD1. The CDR3 runs 16 residues. Trimming removed 6 bases from V and 1 base from J; junction bases left unmatched: 11. CDR1 MNHEY and CDR2 SMNVEV come from the germline V gene (reference sequence). CDR3 coding DNA: TGTGCCAGCAGACTACAGGGGCTCGGACGGAACACTGAAGCTTTCTTT. It encodes CASRLQGLGRNTEAFF.

The chain couples TRBV7-8 to TRBJ2-1, with 9 bases matching TRBD2. This CDR3 has 18 residues. Trimming at V came to 8 bases and at J to 0 bases, leaving 14 bases not matched to a gene. The V gene's germline CDR1 is SGHVS and CDR2 FQNEAQ. In nucleotides, the CDR3 is TGTGCCAGCTCAGCCGCTAGCGGGGCCATGAGCTCCTACAATGAGCAGTTCTTC. Translation gives CASSAASGAMSSYNEQFF.

As regards this clone: A junction boundary mismatches the germline segment, possibly from a read error. This sequence joins TRBV7-9 and TRBJ2-5; D is unresolved. Germline values: CDR1 SEHNR, CDR2 FQNEAQ (reference sequence). The CDR3 runs to 12 residues. The CDR3 DNA reads as TGTTCCAGCAGCTTAACACAAGAGACCCAGTACTTC. Translation: CSSSLTQETQYF.

This clone has only a few counts. The genes are TRBV5-1 and TRBJ2-2, with 7 bases identical to TRBD2. With V trimmed by 3 bases and J by 5 bases, 7 bases remained unmatched. The germline V gene has CDR1 SGHRS and CDR2 YFSETQ. The CDR3 is 15 residues long. Here the CDR3 reads CASSSGEGDTGELFF. The CDR3, as DNA: TGCGCCAGCAGCTCCGGGGAGGGAGATACCGGGGAGCTGTTTTTT.

This chain uses TRBV19 with TRBJ1-4; D possibly corresponds to TRBD1 (5 bases). Per germline, CDR1 LNHDA and CDR2 SQIVND (reference sequence). CDR3 length equals 13 residues. V shed 6 bases and J shed 6 bases, with 11 bases lying between them. The CDR3, as DNA: TGTGCCAGTAGGACAGATAAATATGAAAAACTGTTTTTT. The encoded protein is CASRTDKYEKLFF.

In DNA form, the CDR3 reads TGTGCCTGGGACAGGACAGGGAGAATTTTAGATACGCAGTATTTT. Encoded protein: CAWDRTGRILDTQYF. The rearrangement uses TRBV30 and TRBJ2-3, with 8 bases identical to TRBD1. Per the germline V gene, CDR1 is GTSNPN and CDR2 is SVGIG (reference sequence). V shed 5 bases and J 5 bases; nucleotides not matched to a gene: 12. This CDR3 contains 15 residues.

J is TRBJ2-1 and V is TRBV7-2; the D gene is possibly TRBD1 (6 bases). Trimming stripped 1 base from V and 8 bases from J, with 12 bases between. This CDR3 region has 14 residues. Germline CDR1 is SGHTA and CDR2 is FQGNSA. The CDR3 region has the DNA TGTGCCAGCAGCTTAGGGGGGCAGTGGGATGAGCAGTTCTTC. Protein product: CASSLGGQWDEQFF.

The chain uses TRBV10-1 and TRBJ1-5; 7 positions agree with TRBD1. Germline assignment: CDR1 WNHNN and CDR2 SYGVQD (reference sequence). The CDR3 is 14 residues long. Trimming cost V 3 bases and J 7 bases; bases outside gene matches: 6. As DNA, the CDR3 is TGCGCCAGCAGTGATCTGACAGGGAACCAGCCCCAGCATTTT. Encoded protein: CASSDLTGNQPQHF.

CDR3 sequence: CATSRDRGGQETQYF. CDR3 coding DNA: TGTGCCACTAGCCGGGACAGGGGAGGGCAAGAGACCCAGTACTTC. V is TRBV13 and J is TRBJ2-5; TRBD1 aligns across 10 bases. V lost 10 bases, J lost 2 bases, and 10 bases stayed unmatched. Germline V gives CDR1 PRHDT, CDR2 FYEKMQ (reference sequence). This CDR3 comprises 15 residues.

Only one count was recorded for this clone. This chain connects TRBV27 to TRBJ1-5; D perhaps matches TRBD1 (5 bases). The germline V gene has CDR1 MNHEY and CDR2 SMNVEV (reference sequence). V lost 5 bases, J lost 5 bases, and 10 bases lay in between. The CDR3 runs to 13 residues. The chain's CDR3 is CASSQGWDQPQHF. Here the CDR3 DNA reads TGTGCCAGCAGTCAGGGTTGGGATCAGCCCCAGCATTTT.

The V call is TRBV7-9, the J call TRBJ2-2; D gene uncertain. The length of the CDR3 is 14 residues. Trimming left V 5 bases short and J 6 bases short, with 13 bases between. Germline V gene data show CDR1 as SEHNR and CDR2 as FQNEAQ (reference sequence). The CDR3 region has the DNA TGTGCCAGCAGCCCTCCCCGGGTTGCCGGGGAGCTGTTTTTT. Its translation: CASSPPRVAGELFF.

V is TRBV6-5 and J is TRBJ1-4, with D possibly matching TRBD1 (6 bases). The V end lost 0 bases, the J end lost 5 bases, and 10 bases lay between the germline ends. Germline CDR1 and CDR2: MNHEY and SVGAGI. The CDR3 spans 15 residues. The CDR3, as DNA: TGTGCCAGCAGTTACTCGGGGGGGCCCAATGAAAAACTGTTTTTT. As protein: CASSYSGGPNEKLFF.

The chain has TRBV6-1 and TRBJ1-5; D remains unclear. Germline CDR1 and CDR2: MNHNS and SASEGT. This CDR3 is 14 amino acids long. The ends were cut back, 2 bases at V and 7 bases at J, with 12 bases in the middle. CDR3 amino acids: CASSERVEEQPQHF. The CDR3 DNA reads as TGTGCCAGCAGTGAAAGAGTAGAGGAACAGCCCCAGCATTTT.

This clone was detected only a few times. This chain connects TRBV19 to TRBJ2-1; D unclear. CDR1 and CDR2 (germline): LNHDA, SQIVND (reference sequence). V dropped 0 bases and J dropped 7 bases, with 7 bases sitting between them. The CDR3 totals 13 residues. In DNA, the CDR3 is TGTGCCAGTAGTATAGATCCAGTTAATGAGCAGTTCTTC. It is translated as CASSIDPVNEQFF.

This rearrangement joins TRBV5-1 to TRBJ1-5; maybe TRBD1 (5 bases). Germline values: CDR1 SGHRS, CDR2 YFSETQ. The CDR3 is 16 amino acids. V was pared by 0 bases and J by 1 base, with 11 bases between. CDR3 protein: CASSLGQGLSNQPQHF. DNA of the CDR3: TGCGCCAGCAGCTTGGGGCAGGGATTAAGCAATCAGCCCCAGCATTTT.

The chain joins TRBV5-6 to TRBJ1-1; 7 positions match TRBD1. There are 19 residues in the CDR3. CDR1 and CDR2 (germline): SGHDT, YYEEEE. The junction had 15 bases not matched to a gene; V was cut back by 1 base and J by 0 bases. The CDR3 region is CASSLSLQGLSYVNTEAFF. The CDR3 DNA follows: TGTGCCAGCAGCTTGTCCTTACAGGGGTTGTCGTATGTGAACACTGAAGCTTTCTTT.

This chain connects TRBV5-1 to TRBJ2-7; TRBD1 matches 7 bases. With 4 bases clipped from V and 0 bases from J, the junction kept 7 bases outside the gene matches. The germline V gene encodes CDR1 SGHRS and CDR2 YFSETQ. The CDR3 contains 15 residues. In DNA, the CDR3 is TGCGCCAGCAGCGTAACAGGGGTTTACTCCTACGAGCAGTACTTC. It yields the protein CASSVTGVYSYEQYF.